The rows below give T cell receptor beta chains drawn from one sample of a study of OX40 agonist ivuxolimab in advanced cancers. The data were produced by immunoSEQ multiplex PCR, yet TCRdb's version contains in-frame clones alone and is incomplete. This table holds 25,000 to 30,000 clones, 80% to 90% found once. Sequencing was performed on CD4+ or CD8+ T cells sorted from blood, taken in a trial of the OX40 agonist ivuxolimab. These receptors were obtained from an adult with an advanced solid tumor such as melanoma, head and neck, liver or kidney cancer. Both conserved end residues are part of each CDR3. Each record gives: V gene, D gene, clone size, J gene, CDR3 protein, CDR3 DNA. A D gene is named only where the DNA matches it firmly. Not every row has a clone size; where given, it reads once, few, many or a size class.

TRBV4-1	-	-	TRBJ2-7	CASSQSAGSSYEQYF	TGCGCCAGCAGCCAATCGGCGGGCAGCAGCTACGAGCAGTACTTC
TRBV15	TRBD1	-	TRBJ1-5	CATRGQGMNQPQHF	TGTGCCACCCGGGGACAGGGTATGAATCAGCCCCAGCATTTT
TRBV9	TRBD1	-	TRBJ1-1	CASSRTGGPEAFF	TGTGCCAGCAGCAGGACAGGGGGCCCTGAAGCTTTCTTT
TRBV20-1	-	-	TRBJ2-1	CSAFERNEQFF	TGCAGTGCCTTCGAGCGGAATGAGCAGTTCTTC
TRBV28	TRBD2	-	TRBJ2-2	CASNLPGGFHTGELFF	TGTGCCAGCAATCTCCCGGGGGGATTTCACACCGGGGAGCTGTTTTTT
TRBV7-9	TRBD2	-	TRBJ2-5	CASSFKSTSGGLPGAQYF	TGTGCCAGCAGCTTTAAGTCGACTAGCGGGGGGTTGCCGGGGGCCCAGTACTTC
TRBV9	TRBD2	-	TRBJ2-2	CASSRTSGANTGELFF	TGTGCCAGCAGTCGGACTAGCGGAGCGAACACCGGGGAGCTGTTTTTT
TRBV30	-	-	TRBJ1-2	CAWSVNRVRGYTF	TGTGCCTGGAGTGTTAACAGGGTGCGTGGCTACACCTTC
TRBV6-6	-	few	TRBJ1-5	CASREQGGGNQPQHF	TGTGCCAGCAGAGAACAGGGTGGAGGCAATCAGCCCCAGCATTTT
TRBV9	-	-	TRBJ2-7	CASTFGPEKAEQYF	TGTGCCAGCACCTTCGGACCGGAGAAGGCCGAGCAGTACTTC
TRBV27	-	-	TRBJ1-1	CASSLRETFF	TGTGCCAGCAGTTTGAGGGAAACTTTCTTT
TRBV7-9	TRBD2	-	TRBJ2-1	CASSPRGGYDYNEQFF	TGTGCCAGCAGCCCTCGGGGAGGGTATGATTACAATGAGCAGTTCTTC